This TCR beta chain is from a study of T-cell memory formation after mild COVID-19. Study background: TCR clusters largely stayed donor specific. Whole-study results and caveats: Second-wave clones that peaked on day 37 lacked confirmed SARS-CoV-2 specificity.

Worth noting for this clonotype: Its antigen is still unknown.

Barcoded TCR alpha and TCR beta cDNA libraries with UMIs came from 5'RACE using constant-segment primers. TCRdb reanalysed the 5' RACE reads using MiXCR and keeps one entry per CDR3 protein. The top ten clones hold 9% to 15% of a sample with some 490,000 distinct CDR3 sequences, roughly 20% of them seen once. Sequencing was carried out using PBMCs or a T cell subset sorted from them (not recorded which). This sequence was found in an adult woman who had mild COVID-19 (a few samples of this study predate the infection). Cell type and time point are not known.

This CDR3 is CASSWRGADTQYF. The CDR3 coding sequence is TGTGCCAGCAGTTGGCGGGGGGCAGATACGCAGTATTTT. The chain combines TRBV12-3 or TRBV12-4 with TRBJ2-3, with 8 bases matching TRBD2. This CDR3 contains 13 residues. V was clipped by 4 bases and J by 4 bases; unmatched bases: 1.